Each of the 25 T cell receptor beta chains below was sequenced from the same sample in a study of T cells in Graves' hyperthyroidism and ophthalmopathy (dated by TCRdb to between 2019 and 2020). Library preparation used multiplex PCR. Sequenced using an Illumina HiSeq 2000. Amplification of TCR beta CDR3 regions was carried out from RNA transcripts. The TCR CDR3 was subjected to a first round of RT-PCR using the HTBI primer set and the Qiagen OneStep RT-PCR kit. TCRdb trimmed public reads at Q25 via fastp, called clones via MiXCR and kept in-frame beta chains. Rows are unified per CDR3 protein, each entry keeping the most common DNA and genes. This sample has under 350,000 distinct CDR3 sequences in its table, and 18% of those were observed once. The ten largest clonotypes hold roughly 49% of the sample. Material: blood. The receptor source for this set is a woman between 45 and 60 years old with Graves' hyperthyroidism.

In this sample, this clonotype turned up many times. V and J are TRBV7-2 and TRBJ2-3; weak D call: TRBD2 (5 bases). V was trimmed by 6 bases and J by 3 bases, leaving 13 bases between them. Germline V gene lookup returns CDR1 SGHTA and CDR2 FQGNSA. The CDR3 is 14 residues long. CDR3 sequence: CASSYGPGTDTQYF. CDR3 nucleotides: TGTGCCAGCAGTTATGGACCGGGGACAGATACGCAGTATTTT.

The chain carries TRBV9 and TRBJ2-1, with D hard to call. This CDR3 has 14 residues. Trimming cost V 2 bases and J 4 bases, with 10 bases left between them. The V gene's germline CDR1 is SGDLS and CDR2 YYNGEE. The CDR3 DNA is TGTGCCAGCAGCGTGATCGGGTCATACAATGAGCAGTTCTTC. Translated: CASSVIGSYNEQFF.

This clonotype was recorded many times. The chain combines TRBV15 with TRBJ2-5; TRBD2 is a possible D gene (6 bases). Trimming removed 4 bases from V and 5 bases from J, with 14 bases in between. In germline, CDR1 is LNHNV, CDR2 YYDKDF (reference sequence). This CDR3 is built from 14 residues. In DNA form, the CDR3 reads TGTGCCACCAGCACCCCACGTGGGAGGGAGACCCAGTACTTC. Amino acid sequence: CATSTPRGRETQYF.

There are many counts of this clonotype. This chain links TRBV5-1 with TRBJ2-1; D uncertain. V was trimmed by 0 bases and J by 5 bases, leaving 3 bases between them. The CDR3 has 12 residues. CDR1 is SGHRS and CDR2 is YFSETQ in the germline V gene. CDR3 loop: CASSLVDNEQFF. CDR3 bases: TGCGCCAGCAGCTTGGTTGACAATGAGCAGTTCTTC.

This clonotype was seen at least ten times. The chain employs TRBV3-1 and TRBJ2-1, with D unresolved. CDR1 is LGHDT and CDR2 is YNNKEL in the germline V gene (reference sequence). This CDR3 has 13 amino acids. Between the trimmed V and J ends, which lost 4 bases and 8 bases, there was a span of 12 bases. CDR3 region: CASSLSLADEQFF. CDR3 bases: TGTGCCAGCAGCCTTTCTCTCGCCGATGAGCAGTTCTTC.

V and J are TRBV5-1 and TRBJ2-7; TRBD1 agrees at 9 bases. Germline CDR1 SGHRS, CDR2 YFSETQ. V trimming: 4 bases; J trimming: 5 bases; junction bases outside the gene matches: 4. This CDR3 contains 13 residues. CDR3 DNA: TGCGCCAGCAGCGAGGGACAGGGAGACGAGCAGTACTTC. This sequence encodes CASSEGQGDEQYF.

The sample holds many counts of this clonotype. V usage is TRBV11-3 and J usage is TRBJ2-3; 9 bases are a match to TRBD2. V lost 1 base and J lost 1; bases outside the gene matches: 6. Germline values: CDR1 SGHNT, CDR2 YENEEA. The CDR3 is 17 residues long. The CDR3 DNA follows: TGTGCCAGCAGCTTAGGAGCGCGGGGGGGCCGCACAGATACGCAGTATTTT. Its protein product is CASSLGARGGRTDTQYF. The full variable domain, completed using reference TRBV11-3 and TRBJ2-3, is EAGVVQSPRYKIIEKKQPVAFWCNPISGHNTLYWYLQNLGQGPELLIRYENEEAVDDSQLPKDRFSAERLKGVDSTLKIQPAELGDSAVYLCASSLGARGGRTDTQYFGPGTRLTVL.

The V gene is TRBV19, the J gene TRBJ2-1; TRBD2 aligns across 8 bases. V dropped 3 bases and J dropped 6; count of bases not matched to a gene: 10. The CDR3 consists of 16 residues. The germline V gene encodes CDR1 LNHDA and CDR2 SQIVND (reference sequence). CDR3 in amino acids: CASSILPSGSVNEQFF. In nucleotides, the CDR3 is TGTGCCAGTAGTATTTTGCCGAGCGGGAGTGTCAATGAGCAGTTCTTC.

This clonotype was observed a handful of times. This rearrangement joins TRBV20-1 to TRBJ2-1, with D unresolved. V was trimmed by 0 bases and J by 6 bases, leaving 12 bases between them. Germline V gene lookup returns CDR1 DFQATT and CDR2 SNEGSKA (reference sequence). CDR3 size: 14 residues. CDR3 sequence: CSARDVLRFNEQFF. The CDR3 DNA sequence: TGCAGTGCTAGAGATGTTTTGCGGTTCAATGAGCAGTTCTTC.

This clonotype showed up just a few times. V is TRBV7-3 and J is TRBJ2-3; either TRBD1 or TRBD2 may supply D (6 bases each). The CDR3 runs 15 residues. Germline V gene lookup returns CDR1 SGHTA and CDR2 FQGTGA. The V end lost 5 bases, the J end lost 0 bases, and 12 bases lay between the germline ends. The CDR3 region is CASSTWGASTDTQYF. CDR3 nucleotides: TGTGCCAGCAGCACTTGGGGGGCGAGCACAGATACGCAGTATTTT.

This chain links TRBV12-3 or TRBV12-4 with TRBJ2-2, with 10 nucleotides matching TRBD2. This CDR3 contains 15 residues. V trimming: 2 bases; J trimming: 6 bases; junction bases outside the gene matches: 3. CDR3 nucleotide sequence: TGTGCCAGCAGTTTAAGTCTAGCGGGAGCCGGGGAGCTGTTTTTT. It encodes CASSLSLAGAGELFF.

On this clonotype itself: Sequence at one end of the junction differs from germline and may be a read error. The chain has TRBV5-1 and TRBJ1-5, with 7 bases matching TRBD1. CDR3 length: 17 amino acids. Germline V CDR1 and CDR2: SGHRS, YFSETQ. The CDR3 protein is CASSPRPGTGAEQPQHF. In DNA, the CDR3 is TGTGCCAGCAGCCCCCGCCCGGGTACAGGGGCTGAACAGCCCCAGCATTTT.

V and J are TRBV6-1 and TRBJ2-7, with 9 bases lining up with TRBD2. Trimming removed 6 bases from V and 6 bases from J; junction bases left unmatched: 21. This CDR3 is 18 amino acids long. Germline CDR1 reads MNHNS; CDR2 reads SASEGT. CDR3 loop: CASRKTWDYSGRRGEQYF. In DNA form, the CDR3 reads TGTGCCAGCAGAAAAACTTGGGACTATAGCGGGAGAAGGGGCGAGCAGTACTTC.

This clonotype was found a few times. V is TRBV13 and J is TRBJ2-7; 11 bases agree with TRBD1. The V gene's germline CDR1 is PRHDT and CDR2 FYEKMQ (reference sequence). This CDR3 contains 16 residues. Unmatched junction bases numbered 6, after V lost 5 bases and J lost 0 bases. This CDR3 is CASSPKGTGGSYEQYF. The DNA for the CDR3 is TGTGCCAGCAGCCCCAAGGGGACAGGGGGCTCCTACGAGCAGTACTTC. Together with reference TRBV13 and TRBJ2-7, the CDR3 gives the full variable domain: AAGVIQSPRHLIKEKRETATLKCYPIPRHDTVYWYQQGPGQDPQFLISFYEKMQSDKGSIPDRFSAQQFSDYHSELNMSSLELGDSALYFCASSPKGTGGSYEQYFGPGTRLTVT.

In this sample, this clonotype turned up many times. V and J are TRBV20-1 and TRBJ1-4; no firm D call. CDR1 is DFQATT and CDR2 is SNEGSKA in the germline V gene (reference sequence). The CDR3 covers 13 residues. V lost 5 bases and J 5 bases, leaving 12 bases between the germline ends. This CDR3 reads CSAAGVLNEKLFF. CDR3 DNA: TGCAGTGCTGCAGGCGTCCTCAATGAAAAACTGTTTTTT.

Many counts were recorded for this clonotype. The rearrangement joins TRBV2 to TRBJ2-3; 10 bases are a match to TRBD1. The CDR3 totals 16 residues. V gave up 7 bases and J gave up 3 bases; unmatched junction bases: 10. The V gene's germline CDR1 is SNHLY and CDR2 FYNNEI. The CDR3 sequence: CASKAAGQGLTDTQYF. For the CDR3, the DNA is TGTGCCAGCAAAGCCGCGGGACAGGGGCTGACAGATACGCAGTATTTT.

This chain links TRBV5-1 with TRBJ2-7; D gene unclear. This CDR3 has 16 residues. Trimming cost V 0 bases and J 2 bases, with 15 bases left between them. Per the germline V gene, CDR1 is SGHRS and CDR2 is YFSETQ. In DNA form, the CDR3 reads TGCGCCAGCAGCTTGGCCTCGGGCGGATCCCCCTACGAGCAGTACTTC. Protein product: CASSLASGGSPYEQYF.

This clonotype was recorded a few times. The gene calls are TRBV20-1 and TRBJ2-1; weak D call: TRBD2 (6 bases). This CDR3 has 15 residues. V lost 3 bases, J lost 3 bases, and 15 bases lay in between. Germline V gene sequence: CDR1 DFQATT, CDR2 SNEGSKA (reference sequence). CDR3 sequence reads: CSASQTSPLYNEQFF. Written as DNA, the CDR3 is TGCAGTGCTAGCCAGACTAGTCCTCTCTACAATGAGCAGTTCTTC.

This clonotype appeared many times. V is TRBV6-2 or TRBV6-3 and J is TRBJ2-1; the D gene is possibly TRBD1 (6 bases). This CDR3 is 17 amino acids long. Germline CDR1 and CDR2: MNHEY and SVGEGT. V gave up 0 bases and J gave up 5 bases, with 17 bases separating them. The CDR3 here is CASSYSQQGRGNNEQFF. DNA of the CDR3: TGTGCCAGCAGTTACTCACAACAGGGCCGAGGAAACAATGAGCAGTTCTTC.

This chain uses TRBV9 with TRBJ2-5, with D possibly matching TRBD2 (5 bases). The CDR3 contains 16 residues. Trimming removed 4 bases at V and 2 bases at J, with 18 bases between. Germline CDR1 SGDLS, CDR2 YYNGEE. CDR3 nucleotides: TGTGCCAGCAGCAGCGGAGTGGAGATCGTACAAGAGACCCAGTACTTC. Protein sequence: CASSSGVEIVQETQYF.

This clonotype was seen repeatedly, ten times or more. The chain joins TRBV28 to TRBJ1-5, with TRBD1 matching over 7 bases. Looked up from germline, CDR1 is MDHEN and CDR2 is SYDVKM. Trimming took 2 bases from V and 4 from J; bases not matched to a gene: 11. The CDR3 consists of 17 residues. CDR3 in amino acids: CASSLGGRGYWNQPQHF. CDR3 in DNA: TGTGCCAGCAGTTTAGGTGGCAGGGGGTACTGGAATCAGCCCCAGCATTTT.

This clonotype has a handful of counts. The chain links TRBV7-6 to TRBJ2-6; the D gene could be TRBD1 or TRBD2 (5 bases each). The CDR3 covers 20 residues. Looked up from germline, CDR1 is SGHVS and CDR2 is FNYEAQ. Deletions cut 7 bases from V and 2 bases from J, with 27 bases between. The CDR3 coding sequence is TGTGCCAGCACCAGCACCCCGGGACCCAACCAACCTCCTGGGGCCAACGTCCTGACTTTC. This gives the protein CASTSTPGPNQPPGANVLTF.

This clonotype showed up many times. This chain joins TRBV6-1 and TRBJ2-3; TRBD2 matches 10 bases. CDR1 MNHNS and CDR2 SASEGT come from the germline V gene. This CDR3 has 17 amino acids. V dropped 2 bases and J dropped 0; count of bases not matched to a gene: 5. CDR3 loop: CASSELAGVSSTDTQYF. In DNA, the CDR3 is TGTGCCAGCAGTGAACTAGCGGGGGTCTCTAGCACAGATACGCAGTATTTT.

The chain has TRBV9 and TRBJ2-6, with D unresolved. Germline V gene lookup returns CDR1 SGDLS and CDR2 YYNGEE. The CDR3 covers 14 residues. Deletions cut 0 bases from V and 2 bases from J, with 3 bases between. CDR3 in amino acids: CASSVAAGANVLTF. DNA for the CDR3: TGTGCCAGCAGCGTAGCTGCTGGGGCCAACGTCCTGACTTTC.

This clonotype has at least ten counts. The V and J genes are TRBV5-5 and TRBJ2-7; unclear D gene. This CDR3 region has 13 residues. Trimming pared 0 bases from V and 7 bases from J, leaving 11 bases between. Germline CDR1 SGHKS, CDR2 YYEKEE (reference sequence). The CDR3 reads CASSLGRNSEQYF. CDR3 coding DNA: TGTGCCAGCAGCTTGGGACGGAATTCAGAGCAGTACTTC.